A selection of T cell receptor beta chains follows, all from one sample in a study of cytomegalovirus exposure and HLA in healthy donors. The repertoire was sequenced with immunoSEQ multiplex PCR; TCRdb's copy has only in-frame clones and lacks some. This table has fewer than 250,000 clones, 75% to 85% appearing once. Sample: PBMCs. Source of these receptors: a woman in her forties or fifties in good health and CMV-seronegative. The CDR3 runs from the conserved cysteine through the conserved F or W. The D gene is left open where the match is weak. A row's size may be missing; if present it is once, few, many or a size class.

size	V	D	J	CDR3	DNA
-	TRBV27	TRBD1	TRBJ1-2	CASSTGDYGYTF	TGTGCCAGCAGCACAGGGGACTATGGCTACACCTTC
-	TRBV6-6	-	TRBJ2-4	CASSYQKSIAKNIQYF	TGTGCCAGCAGTTACCAAAAGAGCATAGCCAAAAACATTCAGTACTTC
-	TRBV2	-	TRBJ1-5	CASSGTVSQPQHF	TGTGCCAGCAGTGGGACAGTTTCTCAGCCCCAGCATTTT
-	TRBV27	TRBD2	TRBJ2-5	CATKPLAGVGEQYF	TGTGCCACCAAACCTCTAGCGGGAGTAGGTGAGCAGTACTTC
once	TRBV19	TRBD1	TRBJ1-4	CASTRGQANEKLFF	TGTGCCAGTACTCGAGGACAGGCTAATGAAAAACTGTTTTTT
-	TRBV4-3	TRBD2	TRBJ2-3	CASSQDLAGGADTQYF	TGCGCCAGCAGCCAAGATCTAGCGGGGGGGGCGGATACGCAGTATTTT
-	TRBV4-3	TRBD1	TRBJ2-1	CGAGTGYIEQFF	TGCGGCGCTGGGACAGGGTATATTGAGCAGTTCTTC
once	TRBV5-1	TRBD2	TRBJ2-2	CASSLLAGVMDTGELFF	TGCGCCAGCAGCTTGCTCGCGGGAGTAATGGACACCGGGGAGCTGTTTTTT
-	TRBV29-1	-	TRBJ2-5	CSVVRSAALQETQYF	TGCAGCGTTGTCCGTAGCGCGGCCCTCCAAGAGACCCAGTACTTC
-	TRBV28	TRBD1	TRBJ2-1	CASSSGTGGGYEQFF	TGTGCCAGCAGTTCCGGGACAGGGGGCGGGTATGAGCAGTTCTTC
-	TRBV27	TRBD1	TRBJ2-2	CASSLIAQGANTGELFF	TGTGCCAGCAGTTTAATCGCGCAGGGGGCCAACACCGGGGAGCTGTTTTTT
-	TRBV6-1	-	TRBJ1-6	CASRQVSNSPLHF	TGTGCCAGCAGACAGGTTTCTAATTCACCCCTCCACTTT
-	TRBV27	TRBD2	TRBJ2-7	CASSPRTSGRAGPSYEQYF	TGTGCCAGCAGTCCCCGGACTAGCGGGAGGGCCGGTCCCTCCTACGAGCAGTACTTC
once	TRBV2	TRBD2	TRBJ2-2	CASSEGVAGGGELFF	TGTGCCAGCAGTGAAGGGGTAGCGGGGGGCGGGGAGCTGTTTTTT
-	TRBV5-8	-	TRBJ2-2	CASSLVYTGELFF	TGTGCCAGCAGCTTGGTATACACCGGGGAGCTGTTTTTT
-	TRBV5-1	-	TRBJ2-3	CASSPRVTDTQYF	TGCGCCAGCAGCCCCAGGGTCACAGATACGCAGTATTTT
-	TRBV27	-	TRBJ1-6	CASSSLRNSPLHF	TGTGCCAGCAGCTCCCTCCGTAATTCACCCCTCCACTTT
-	TRBV6-1	-	TRBJ2-7	CASSHGFSYEQYF	TGTGCCAGCAGCCACGGGTTTTCCTACGAGCAGTACTTC
-	TRBV5-1	TRBD1	TRBJ1-1	CASSLYGTGNTEAFF	TGCGCCAGCAGCTTGTATGGGACAGGGAACACTGAAGCTTTCTTT
-	TRBV6-1	TRBD2	TRBJ2-1	CATTNPGLAGGGQFF	TGTGCCACCACCAACCCGGGACTAGCGGGAGGCGGGCAGTTCTTC
-	TRBV6-4	TRBD1	TRBJ1-5	CASIVGQGATYSNQPQHF	TGTGCCAGCATTGTGGGACAGGGCGCAACATATAGCAATCAGCCCCAGCATTTT
once	TRBV18	TRBD1	TRBJ1-4	CASSPTGPTGGSEKLFF	TGTGCCAGCTCACCAACGGGACCGACAGGGGGAAGTGAAAAACTGTTTTTT
-	TRBV19	-	TRBJ1-2	CASSIGQDYTF	TGTGCCAGTAGTATTGGGCAGGACTACACCTTC
-	TRBV29-1	TRBD1	TRBJ2-7	CSVEGGQGKYEQYF	TGCAGCGTTGAAGGGGGACAGGGGAAGTACGAGCAGTACTTC
-	TRBV2	-	TRBJ2-2	CASSTTARAVATGELFF	TGTGCCAGCAGTACTACCGCGCGAGCGGTAGCGACCGGGGAGCTGTTTTTT
-	TRBV5-6	TRBD1	TRBJ1-4	CASSTGTGGRKLFF	TGTGCCAGCAGCACCGGGACAGGGGGCAGAAAACTGTTTTTT
-	TRBV15	-	TRBJ2-1	CATSRGLASLKEQFF	TGTGCCACCAGCAGAGGGCTAGCGAGTCTTAAAGAGCAGTTCTTC
-	TRBV28	TRBD1	TRBJ1-2	CASGYRGNYGYTF	TGTGCCAGCGGGTACAGGGGAAACTATGGCTACACCTTC
-	TRBV6-4	-	TRBJ2-1	CASSAGRDNEQFF	TGTGCCAGCAGTGCCGGGAGAGACAATGAGCAGTTCTTC
once	TRBV4-3	TRBD2	TRBJ2-1	CASSQAKFTSGTRLTYNEQFF	TGCGCCAGCAGCCAAGCCAAGTTTACTAGCGGGACACGTCTCACCTACAATGAGCAGTTCTTC
-	TRBV7-9	TRBD2	TRBJ2-3	CASSPPVGGVTDTQYF	TGTGCCAGCAGCCCCCCGGTGGGGGGGGTAACAGATACGCAGTATTTT
-	TRBV2	-	TRBJ2-6	CASRQQGAGANVLTF	TGTGCCAGCAGACAACAGGGCGCCGGGGCCAACGTCCTGACTTTC
-	TRBV30	-	TRBJ1-6	CAWRAGQSSYNSPLHF	TGTGCCTGGAGGGCCGGACAGAGCTCCTATAATTCACCCCTCCACTTT
-	TRBV12-5	TRBD2	TRBJ2-2	CASGLTGLATAGELFF	TGTGCTAGTGGACTTACGGGACTAGCGACGGCCGGGGAGCTGTTTTTT
-	TRBV9	TRBD2	TRBJ2-1	CASSVGPFAGGLEQFF	TGTGCCAGCAGCGTAGGACCTTTCGCGGGGGGGCTTGAGCAGTTCTTC
-	TRBV10-2	-	TRBJ2-7	CASSPRDEQYF	TGCGCCAGCTCCCCGAGGGACGAGCAGTACTTC
-	TRBV7-6	-	TRBJ1-5	CASSLAQRGINQPQHF	TGTGCCAGCAGCTTAGCACAAAGGGGTATCAATCAGCCCCAGCATTTT
-	TRBV10-3	TRBD2	TRBJ2-7	CAISESGLAESEQYF	TGTGCCATCAGTGAATCCGGACTAGCAGAATCCGAGCAGTACTTC
-	TRBV9	TRBD2	TRBJ2-7	CASSLSGGLYEQYF	TGTGCCAGCAGCTTGAGCGGGGGACTATACGAGCAGTACTTC
-	TRBV10-3	TRBD1	TRBJ2-5	CAIGPGQVFQETQYF	TGTGCCATTGGACCAGGACAGGTATTCCAAGAGACCCAGTACTTC
-	TRBV28	TRBD1	TRBJ1-2	CASSGQGGYYGYTF	TGTGCCAGCAGCGGACAGGGTGGGTACTATGGCTACACCTTC